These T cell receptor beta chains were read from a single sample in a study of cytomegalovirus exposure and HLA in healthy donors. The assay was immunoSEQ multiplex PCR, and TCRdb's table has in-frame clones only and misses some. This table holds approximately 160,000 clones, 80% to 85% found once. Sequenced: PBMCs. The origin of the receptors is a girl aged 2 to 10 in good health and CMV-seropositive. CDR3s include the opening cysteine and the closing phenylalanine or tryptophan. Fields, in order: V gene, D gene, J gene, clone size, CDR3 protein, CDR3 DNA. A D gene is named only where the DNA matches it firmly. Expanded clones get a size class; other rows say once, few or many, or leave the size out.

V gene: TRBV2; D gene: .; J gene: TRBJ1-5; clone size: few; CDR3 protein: CASTRGSNQPQHF; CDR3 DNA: TGTGCCAGCACACGGGGGAGCAATCAGCCCCAGCATTTT
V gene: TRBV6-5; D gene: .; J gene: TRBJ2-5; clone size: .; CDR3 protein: CASSRQRATRETQYF; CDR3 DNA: TGTGCCAGCAGCCGCCAACGAGCCACCAGGGAGACCCAGTACTTC
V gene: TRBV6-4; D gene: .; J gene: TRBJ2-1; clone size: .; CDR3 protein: CASSHNRAYSYNEQFF; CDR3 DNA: TGTGCCAGCAGCCATAACAGGGCTTATTCCTACAATGAGCAGTTCTTC
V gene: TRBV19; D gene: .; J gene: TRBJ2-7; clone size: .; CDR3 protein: CASSIEEGAVYEQYF; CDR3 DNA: TGTGCCAGTAGTATAGAGGAGGGGGCAGTTTACGAGCAGTACTTC
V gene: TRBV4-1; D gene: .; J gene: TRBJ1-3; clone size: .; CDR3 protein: CASSQVREFGAGNTIYF; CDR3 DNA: TGCGCCAGCAGCCAGGTCCGGGAGTTTGGGGCTGGAAACACCATATATTTT
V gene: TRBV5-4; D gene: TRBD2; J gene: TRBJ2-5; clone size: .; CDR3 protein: CASSSRTREETQYF; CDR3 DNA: TGTGCCAGCAGCTCTAGGACTAGAGAAGAGACCCAGTACTTC
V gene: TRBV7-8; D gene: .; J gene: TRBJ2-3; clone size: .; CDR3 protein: CASSLGPNSGNFRTDTQYF; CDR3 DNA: TGTGCCAGCAGCTTAGGCCCTAATAGCGGCAACTTCCGCACAGATACGCAGTATTTT
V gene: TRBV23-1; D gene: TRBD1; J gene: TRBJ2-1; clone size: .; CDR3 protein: CASTRDRKFF; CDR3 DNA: TGCGCCAGTACCCGGGACAGGAAGTTCTTC
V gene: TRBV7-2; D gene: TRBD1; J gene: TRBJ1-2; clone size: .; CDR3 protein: CASSSEEGQDREGRGYTF; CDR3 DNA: TGTGCCAGCAGCTCCGAGGAGGGACAGGATAGGGAGGGAAGGGGCTACACCTTC
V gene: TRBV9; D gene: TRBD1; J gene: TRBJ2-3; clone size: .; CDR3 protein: CASSVEQGSTDTQYF; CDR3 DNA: TGTGCCAGCAGCGTAGAACAGGGGTCCACAGATACGCAGTATTTT
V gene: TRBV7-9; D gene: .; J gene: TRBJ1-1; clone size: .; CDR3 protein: CSSSLLGPEAFF; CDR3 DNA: TGTTCCAGCAGCTTACTTGGGCCTGAAGCTTTCTTT
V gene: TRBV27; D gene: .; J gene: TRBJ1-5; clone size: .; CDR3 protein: CASSLRQTGNQPQHF; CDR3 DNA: TGTGCCAGCAGCCTGAGACAGACGGGCAATCAGCCCCAGCATTTT
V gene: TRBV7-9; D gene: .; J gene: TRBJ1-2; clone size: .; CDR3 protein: CASSLRTVRGGYTF; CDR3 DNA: TGTGCCAGCAGCCTAAGGACAGTCAGGGGAGGCTACACCTTC
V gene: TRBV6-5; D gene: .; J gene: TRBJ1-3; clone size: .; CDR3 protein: CASSQTGLTGNTIYF; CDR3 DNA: TGTGCCAGCAGTCAAACAGGGTTGACAGGAAACACCATATATTTT
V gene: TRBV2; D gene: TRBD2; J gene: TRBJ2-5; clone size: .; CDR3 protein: CASRVFVWGTSGKQETQYF; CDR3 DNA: TGTGCCAGCAGGGTCTTTGTTTGGGGGACTAGCGGCAAACAAGAGACCCAGTACTTC
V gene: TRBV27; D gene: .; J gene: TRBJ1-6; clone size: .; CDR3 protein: CASRPSGQSPLHF; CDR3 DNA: TGTGCCAGCAGGCCTTCCGGACAGTCACCCCTCCACTTT
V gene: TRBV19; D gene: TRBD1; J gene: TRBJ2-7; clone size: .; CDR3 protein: CASRDRGYEQYF; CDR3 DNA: TGTGCCAGCCGGGACAGGGGTTACGAGCAGTACTTC
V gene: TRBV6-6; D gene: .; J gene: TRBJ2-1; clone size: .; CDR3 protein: CASLLGRSQFF; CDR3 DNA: TGTGCCAGCCTTCTTGGGAGGTCCCAGTTCTTC
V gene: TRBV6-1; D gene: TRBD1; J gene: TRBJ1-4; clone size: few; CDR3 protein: CASKVGQGYEKLFF; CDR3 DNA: TGTGCCAGCAAGGTGGGACAGGGTTATGAAAAACTGTTTTTT
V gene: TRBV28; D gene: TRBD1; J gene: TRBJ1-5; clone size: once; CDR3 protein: CASSPGTGVGNQPQHF; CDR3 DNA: TGTGCCAGCAGTCCAGGGACAGGGGTTGGCAATCAGCCCCAGCATTTT
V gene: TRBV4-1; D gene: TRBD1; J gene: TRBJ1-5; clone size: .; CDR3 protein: CASSLSGTGGNQPQHF; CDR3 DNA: TGCGCCAGCAGCCTTTCCGGGACAGGGGGCAATCAGCCCCAGCATTTT
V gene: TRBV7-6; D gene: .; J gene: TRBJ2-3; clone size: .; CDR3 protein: CASSRRDLDTQYF; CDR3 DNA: TGTGCCAGCAGCCGGAGGGACCTAGATACGCAGTATTTT
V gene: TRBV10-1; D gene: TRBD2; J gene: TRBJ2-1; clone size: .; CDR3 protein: CASSEALAGPYNEQFF; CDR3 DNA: TGCGCCAGCAGTGAGGCACTAGCGGGCCCCTACAATGAGCAGTTCTTC
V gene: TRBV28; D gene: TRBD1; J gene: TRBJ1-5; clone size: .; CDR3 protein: CASSPQGARNQPQHF; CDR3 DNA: TGTGCCAGCAGTCCACAGGGGGCAAGGAATCAGCCCCAGCATTTT
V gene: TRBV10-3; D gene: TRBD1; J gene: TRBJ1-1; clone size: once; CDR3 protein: CAIRVTGDTEAFF; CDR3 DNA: TGTGCCATCAGAGTCACAGGGGACACTGAAGCTTTCTTT
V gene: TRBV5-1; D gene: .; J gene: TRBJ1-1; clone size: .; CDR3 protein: CASRRDSAEAFF; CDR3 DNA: TGCGCCAGCAGACGTGACAGTGCTGAAGCTTTCTTT
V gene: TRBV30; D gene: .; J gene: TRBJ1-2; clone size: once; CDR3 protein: CAWTGSLYGYTF; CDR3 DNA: TGTGCCTGGACAGGGTCACTCTATGGCTACACCTTC
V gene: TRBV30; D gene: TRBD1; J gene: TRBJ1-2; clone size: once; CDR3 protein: CAWSRTGAYYGYTF; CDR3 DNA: TGTGCCTGGAGTCGGACAGGGGCCTACTATGGCTACACCTTC
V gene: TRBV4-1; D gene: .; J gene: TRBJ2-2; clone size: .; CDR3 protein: CASSLARDTGTGELFF; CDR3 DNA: TGCGCCAGCAGCTTGGCCCGGGACACCGGGACCGGGGAGCTGTTTTTT
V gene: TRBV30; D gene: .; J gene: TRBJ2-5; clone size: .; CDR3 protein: CAWTTVQETQYF; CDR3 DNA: TGTGCCTGGACGACAGTTCAAGAGACCCAGTACTTC
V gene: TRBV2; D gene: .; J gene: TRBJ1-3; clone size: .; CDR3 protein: CASSDYPVLRDTIYF; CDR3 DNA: TGTGCCAGCAGTGATTACCCCGTTCTGAGGGACACCATATATTTT
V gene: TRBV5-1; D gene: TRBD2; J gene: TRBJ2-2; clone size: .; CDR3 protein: CASTDSGPNTGELFF; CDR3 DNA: TGCGCCAGCACGGATAGCGGGCCGAACACCGGGGAGCTGTTTTTT
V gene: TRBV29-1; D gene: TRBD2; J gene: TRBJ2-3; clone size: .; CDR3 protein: CSAGARAGVADTQYF; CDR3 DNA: TGCAGCGCTGGGGCGCGAGCGGGAGTCGCAGATACGCAGTATTTT
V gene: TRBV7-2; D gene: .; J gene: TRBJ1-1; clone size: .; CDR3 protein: CASSLMGQAFF; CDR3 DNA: TGTGCCAGCTCGCTGATGGGCCAAGCTTTCTTT
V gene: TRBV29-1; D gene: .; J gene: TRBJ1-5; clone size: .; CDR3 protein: CSVLGVAFGTQHF; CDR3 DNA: TGCAGCGTCCTTGGTGTGGCATTTGGCACCCAGCATTTT
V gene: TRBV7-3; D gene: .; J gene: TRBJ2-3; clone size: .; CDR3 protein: CASSLTGGTDTQYF; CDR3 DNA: TGTGCCAGCAGCTTAACAGGGGGCACAGATACGCAGTATTTT
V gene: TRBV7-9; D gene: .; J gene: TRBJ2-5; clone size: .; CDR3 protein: CASSLLAGQETQYF; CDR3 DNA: TGTGCCAGCAGCTTACTGGCGGGACAAGAGACCCAGTACTTC
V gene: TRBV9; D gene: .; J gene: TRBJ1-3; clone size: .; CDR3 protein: CASSVGGGGGNTIYF; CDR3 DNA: TGTGCCAGCAGCGTAGGGGGAGGTGGAGGAAACACCATATATTTT
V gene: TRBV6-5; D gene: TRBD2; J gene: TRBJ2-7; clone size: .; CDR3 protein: CASSSVGSGSAYEQYF; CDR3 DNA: TGTGCCAGCAGTTCCGTGGGGAGCGGGAGCGCCTACGAGCAGTACTTC
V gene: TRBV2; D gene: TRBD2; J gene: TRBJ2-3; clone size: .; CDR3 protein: CASSGLAGGLSTQYF; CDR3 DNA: TGTGCCAGCAGTGGACTAGCGGGAGGGCTTAGTACGCAGTATTTT
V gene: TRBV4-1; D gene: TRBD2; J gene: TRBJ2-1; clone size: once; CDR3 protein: CASSHVTFASGRWGLNEQFF; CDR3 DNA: TGCGCCAGCAGCCACGTGACCTTTGCTAGCGGGAGATGGGGCCTCAATGAGCAGTTCTTC
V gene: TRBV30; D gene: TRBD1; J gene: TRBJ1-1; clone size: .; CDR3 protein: CAWSGDRGSRAFF; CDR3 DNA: TGTGCCTGGAGTGGGGACAGGGGGTCGCGAGCTTTCTTT
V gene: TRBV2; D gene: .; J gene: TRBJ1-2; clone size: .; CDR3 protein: CASSPRTDFYGYTF; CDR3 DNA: TGTGCCAGCAGTCCAAGGACAGACTTCTATGGCTACACCTTC
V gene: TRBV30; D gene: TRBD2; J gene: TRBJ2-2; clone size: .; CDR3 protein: CAWSDFPLRLAGATGELFF; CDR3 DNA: TGTGCCTGGAGTGATTTCCCTCTTAGACTAGCGGGAGCAACCGGGGAGCTGTTTTTT
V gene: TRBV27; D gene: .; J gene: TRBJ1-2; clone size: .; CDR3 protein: CASSLSTGYSDYTF; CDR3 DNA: TGTGCCAGCAGTTTAAGTACAGGGTATAGCGACTACACCTTC
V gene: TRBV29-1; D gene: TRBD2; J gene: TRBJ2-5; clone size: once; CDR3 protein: CSVSSGGRGTQYF; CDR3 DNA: TGCAGCGTTTCCTCGGGGGGGAGGGGGACCCAGTACTTC
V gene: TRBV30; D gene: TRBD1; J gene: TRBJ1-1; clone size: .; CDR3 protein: CALDRGGTEAFF; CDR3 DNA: TGTGCCCTCGACAGGGGCGGGACTGAAGCTTTCTTT
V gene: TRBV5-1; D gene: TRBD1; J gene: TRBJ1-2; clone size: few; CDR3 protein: CASNPTGGYGYTF; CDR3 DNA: TGCGCCAGCAACCCGACAGGGGGGTATGGCTACACCTTC
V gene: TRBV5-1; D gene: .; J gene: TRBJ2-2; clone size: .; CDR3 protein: CASSPLFSGNTGELFF; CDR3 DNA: TGCGCCAGCAGCCCGCTATTTAGCGGAAACACCGGGGAGCTGTTTTTT
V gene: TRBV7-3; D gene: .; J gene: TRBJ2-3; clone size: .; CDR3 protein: CASSLRSTADTQYF; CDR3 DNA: TGTGCCAGCAGCCTCCGTTCTACGGCAGATACGCAGTATTTT
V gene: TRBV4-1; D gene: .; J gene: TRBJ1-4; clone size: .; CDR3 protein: CASSQDAGAGEKLFF; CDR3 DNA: TGCGCCAGCAGCCAAGACGCGGGAGCGGGTGAAAAACTGTTTTTT
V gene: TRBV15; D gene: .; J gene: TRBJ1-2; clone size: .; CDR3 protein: CATSRSLTGLSNYGYTF; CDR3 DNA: TGTGCCACCAGCAGGTCACTAACAGGATTGAGTAACTATGGCTACACCTTC
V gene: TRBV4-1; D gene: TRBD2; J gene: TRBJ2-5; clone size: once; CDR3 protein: CASSQTSGETQYF; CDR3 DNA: TGCGCCAGCAGCCAGACTAGCGGGGAGACCCAGTACTTC
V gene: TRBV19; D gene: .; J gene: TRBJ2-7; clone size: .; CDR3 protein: CASSIGGSPYEQYF; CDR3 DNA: TGTGCCAGTAGTATAGGGGGCAGCCCCTACGAGCAGTACTTC
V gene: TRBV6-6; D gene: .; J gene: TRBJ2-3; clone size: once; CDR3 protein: CASSYLQGKRDTQYF; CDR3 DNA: TGTGCCAGCAGTTACCTACAGGGAAAGAGAGATACGCAGTATTTT
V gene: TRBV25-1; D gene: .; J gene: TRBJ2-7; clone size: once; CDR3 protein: CASSGTYEQYF; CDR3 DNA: TGTGCCAGCAGTGGCACATACGAGCAGTACTTC
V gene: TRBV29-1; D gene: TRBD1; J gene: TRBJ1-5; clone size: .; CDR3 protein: CSVVTRGANQPQHF; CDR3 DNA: TGCAGCGTTGTAACCAGGGGGGCAAATCAGCCCCAGCATTTT
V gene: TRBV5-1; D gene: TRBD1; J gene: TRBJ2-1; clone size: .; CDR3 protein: CASRGQDGSEQFF; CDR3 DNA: TGCGCCAGCAGGGGACAGGATGGTAGTGAGCAGTTCTTC
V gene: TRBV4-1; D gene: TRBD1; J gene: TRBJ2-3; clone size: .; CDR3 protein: CASSQDLAGQVSSVTQYF; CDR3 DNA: TGCGCCAGCAGCCAAGATCTTGCGGGACAGGTCTCGTCAGTTACGCAGTATTTT